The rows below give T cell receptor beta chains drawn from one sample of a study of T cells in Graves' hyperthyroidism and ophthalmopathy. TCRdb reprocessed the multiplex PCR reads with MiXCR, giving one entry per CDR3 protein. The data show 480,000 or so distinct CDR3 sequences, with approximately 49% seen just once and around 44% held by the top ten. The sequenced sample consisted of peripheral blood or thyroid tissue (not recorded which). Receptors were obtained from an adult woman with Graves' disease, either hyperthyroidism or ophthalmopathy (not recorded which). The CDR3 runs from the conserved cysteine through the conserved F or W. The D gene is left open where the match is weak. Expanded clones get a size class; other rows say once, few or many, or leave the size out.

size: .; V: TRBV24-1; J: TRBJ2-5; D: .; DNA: TGTGCCAGCAGCTTAGCCCCCGACAGAGAGACCCAGTACTTC; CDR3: CASSLAPDRETQYF
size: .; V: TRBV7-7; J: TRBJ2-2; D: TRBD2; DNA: TGTGCTAGCAGCTTAGACGGGAGGGGTACCGGGGAGCTGTTTTTT; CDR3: CASSLDGRGTGELFF
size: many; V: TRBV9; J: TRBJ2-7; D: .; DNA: TGTGCCAGCAGCCCGAGCTCCCTAGCGATCGAGCAGTACTTC; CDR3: CASSPSSLAIEQYF
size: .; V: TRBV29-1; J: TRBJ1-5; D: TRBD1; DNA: TGCAGCGTAACAGGGGTTGGCAATCAGCCCCAGCATTTT; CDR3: CSVTGVGNQPQHF
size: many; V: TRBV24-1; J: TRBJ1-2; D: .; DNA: TGTGCCACCAGTAGGTCAGTCGACGGCTATGGCTACACCTTC; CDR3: CATSRSVDGYGYTF
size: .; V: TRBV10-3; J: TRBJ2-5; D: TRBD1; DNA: TGTGCCAACCCGGGACAGGGGATGTTGGAGACCCAGTACTTC; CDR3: CANPGQGMLETQYF
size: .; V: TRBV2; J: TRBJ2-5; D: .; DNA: TGTGCCAGCAGTGGTAGGGCCGAAGAGACCCAGTACTTC; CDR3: CASSGRAEETQYF
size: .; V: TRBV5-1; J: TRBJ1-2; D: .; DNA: TGCGCCAGCAGCCTAACCGCAGGGATCTATGGCTACACCTTC; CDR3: CASSLTAGIYGYTF
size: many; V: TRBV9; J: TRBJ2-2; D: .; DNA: TGTGCCAGCGGGGGGTTCACCGGGGAGCTGTTTTTT; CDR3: CASGGFTGELFF
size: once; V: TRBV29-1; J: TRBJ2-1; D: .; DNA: TGCAGCACACGGTCCTACAATGAGCAGTTCTTC; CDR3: CSTRSYNEQFF
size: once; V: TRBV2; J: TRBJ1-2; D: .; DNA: TGTGCCAGCAGCCAGGGAGAGGATGGCTACACCTTC; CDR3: CASSQGEDGYTF
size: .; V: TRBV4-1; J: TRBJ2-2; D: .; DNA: TGTGCCAGCAGCTACGGATCCGGGGAGCTGTTTTTT; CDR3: CASSYGSGELFF
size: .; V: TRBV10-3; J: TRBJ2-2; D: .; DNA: TGTGCCGTGCGAGGGGACGGGAACACCGGGGAGCTGTTTTTT; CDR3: CAVRGDGNTGELFF
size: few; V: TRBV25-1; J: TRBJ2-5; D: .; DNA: TGTGCCAGCAGTGAATTAGGGGCCGCGGGACAAGAGACCCAGTACTTC; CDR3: CASSELGAAGQETQYF
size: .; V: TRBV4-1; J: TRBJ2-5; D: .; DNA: TGCGCCAGCAGCCTATCGAAAGAGACCCAGTACTTC; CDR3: CASSLSKETQYF
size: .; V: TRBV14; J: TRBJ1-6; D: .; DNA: TGTGCCAGCAGCCAATCGATCCGGCAGATTAATTCACCCCTCCACTTT; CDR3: CASSQSIRQINSPLHF
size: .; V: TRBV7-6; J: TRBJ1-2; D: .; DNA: TGTGCCAGCAGCTTAGAAGGGGATACTAACTATGGCTACACCTTC; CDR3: CASSLEGDTNYGYTF
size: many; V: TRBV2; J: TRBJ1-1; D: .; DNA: TGTGCCAGCCTAGTGAGGTTGGGTGAAGCTTTCTTT; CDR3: CASLVRLGEAFF
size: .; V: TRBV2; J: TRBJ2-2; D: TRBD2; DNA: TGTGCCAGCGGCGGGAGCCGGAACACCGGGGAGCTGTTTTTT; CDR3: CASGGSRNTGELFF
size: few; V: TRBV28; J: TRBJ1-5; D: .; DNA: TGTGCCAGCACCACCCTGGGTTCTGGCAATCAGCCCCAGCATTTT; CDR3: CASTTLGSGNQPQHF
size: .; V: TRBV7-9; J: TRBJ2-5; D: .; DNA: TGTGCCACCAGCAGAGAAGGGGCTGGAGAGACCCAGTACTTC; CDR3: CATSREGAGETQYF
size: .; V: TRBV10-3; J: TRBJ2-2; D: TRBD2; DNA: TGTGCCATCAGCGACGGGACTAGCGGCATTAAGAACACCGGGGAGCTGTTTTTT; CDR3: CAISDGTSGIKNTGELFF
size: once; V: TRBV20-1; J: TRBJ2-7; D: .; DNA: TGCAGTGCCCCAGACTATTTTGAGCAGTACTTC; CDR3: CSAPDYFEQYF